This T cell receptor (beta chain) was profiled in a study of molecular identifiers for immune sequencing clone quantification. About the research overall: Naive CD8 cell RNA, from roughly 20,000 or 100,000 cells, was split five ways in replicates, with four sequenced. General observations from the study: Whereas clones above 20 RNA copies held under 1% of naive-cell molecules, they held over 99% of effector molecules.

TCRdb itself ran the PCR reads through MiXCR, one entry per CDR3 protein. The data contain around 480,000 distinct CDR3 sequences, approximately 25% of them seen just once; the ten biggest clones take up under 0.8%. Sorting recovered naive CD8 T cells on a CD8+CD4-CCR7+CD45RA+ profile. The CDR3 runs 18 residues. CDR1 is MNHEY and CDR2 is SMNVEV in the germline V gene (reference sequence). As concerns this clonotype: Its target is unknown. This may be a read error, as it is one base from a much larger clone.

The sequenced sample consisted of naive CD8+ T cells from blood, with Jurkat cell RNA spiked in. The subset was: FACS-sorted CD8+CD4-CCR7+CD45RA+ naive T cells. The chain recombines TRBV27 with TRBJ1-5; tentatively, D is TRBD1 (6 bases). The source is a human donor in good health. Some libraries in this study had Jurkat cell RNA spiked in. CDR3 amino acids: CASSSWGQGGTSNQPRHF. The CDR3 bases are TGTGCCAGCAGTTCTTGGGGGCAAGGGGGTACTAGCAATCAGCCCCGGCATTTT.